One T cell receptor (beta chain) is described in this entry. Its target is unknown. This sample is drawn from a study of shared clonotypes between healthy human individuals. Study results and limitations: Sequencing depth was a factor that was expected to affect clonotype sharing among donors.

Profiling relied on immunoSEQ multiplex PCR, and the TCRdb table lists in-frame clones only, not all of them. The sample includes over a million clones, about 77% of them seen just once. Looked up from germline, CDR1 is SGHTA and CDR2 is FQGTGA. V dropped 3 bases and J dropped 0 bases, with 8 bases sitting between them. This CDR3 comprises 15 residues. The chain employs TRBV7-3 and TRBJ1-4; no firm D call. This receptor was identified in a man aged 18 to 30 in good health. Sequencing was carried out using memory CD4+ T cells sorted from blood. The subset: CD45RA-negative fraction. The chain's CDR3 is CASSLAASTNEKLFF. Here the CDR3 DNA reads TGTGCCAGCAGCTTGGCTGCCTCAACTAATGAAAAACTGTTTTTT.